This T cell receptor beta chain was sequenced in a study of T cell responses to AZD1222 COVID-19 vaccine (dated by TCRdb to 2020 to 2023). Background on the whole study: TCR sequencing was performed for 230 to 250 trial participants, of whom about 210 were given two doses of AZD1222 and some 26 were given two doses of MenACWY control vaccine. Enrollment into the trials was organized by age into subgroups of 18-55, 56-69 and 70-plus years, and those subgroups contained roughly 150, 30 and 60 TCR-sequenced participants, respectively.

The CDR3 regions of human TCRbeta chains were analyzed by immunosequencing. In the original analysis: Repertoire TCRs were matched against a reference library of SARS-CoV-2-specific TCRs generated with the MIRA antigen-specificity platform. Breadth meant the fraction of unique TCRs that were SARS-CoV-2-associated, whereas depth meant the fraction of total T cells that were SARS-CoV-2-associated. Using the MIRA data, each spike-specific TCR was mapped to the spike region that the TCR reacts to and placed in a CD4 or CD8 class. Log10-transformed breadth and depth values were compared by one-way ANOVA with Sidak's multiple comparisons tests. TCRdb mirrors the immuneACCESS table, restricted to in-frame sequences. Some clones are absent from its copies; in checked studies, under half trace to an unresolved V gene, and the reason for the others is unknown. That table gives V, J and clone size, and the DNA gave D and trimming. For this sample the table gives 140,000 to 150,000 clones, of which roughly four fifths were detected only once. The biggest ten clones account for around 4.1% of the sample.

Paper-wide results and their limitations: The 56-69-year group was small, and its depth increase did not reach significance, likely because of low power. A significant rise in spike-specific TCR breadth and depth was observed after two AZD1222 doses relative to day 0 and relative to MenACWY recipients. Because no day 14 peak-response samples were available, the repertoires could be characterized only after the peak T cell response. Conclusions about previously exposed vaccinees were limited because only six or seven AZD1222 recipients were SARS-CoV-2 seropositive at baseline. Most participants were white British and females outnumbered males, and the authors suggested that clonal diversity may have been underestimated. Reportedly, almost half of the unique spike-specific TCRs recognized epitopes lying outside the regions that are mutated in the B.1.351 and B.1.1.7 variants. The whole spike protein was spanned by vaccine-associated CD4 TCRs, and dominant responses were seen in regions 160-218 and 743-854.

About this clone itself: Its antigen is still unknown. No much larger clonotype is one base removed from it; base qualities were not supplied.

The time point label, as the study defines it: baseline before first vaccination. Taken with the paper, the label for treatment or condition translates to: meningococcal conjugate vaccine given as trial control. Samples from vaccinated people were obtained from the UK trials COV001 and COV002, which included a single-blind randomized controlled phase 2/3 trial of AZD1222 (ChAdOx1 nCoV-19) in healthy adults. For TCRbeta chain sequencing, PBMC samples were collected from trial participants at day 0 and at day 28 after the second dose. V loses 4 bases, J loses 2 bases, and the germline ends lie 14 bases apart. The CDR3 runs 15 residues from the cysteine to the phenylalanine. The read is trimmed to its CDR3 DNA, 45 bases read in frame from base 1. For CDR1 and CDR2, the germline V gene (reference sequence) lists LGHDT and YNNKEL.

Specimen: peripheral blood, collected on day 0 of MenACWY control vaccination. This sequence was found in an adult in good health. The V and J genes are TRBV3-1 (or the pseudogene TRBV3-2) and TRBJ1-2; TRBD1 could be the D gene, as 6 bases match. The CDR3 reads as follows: CASSPLTGGNYGYTF. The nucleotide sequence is TGTGCCAGCAGCCCACTGACAGGAGGCAACTATGGCTACACCTTC.